This T cell receptor beta chain was recorded in a study of human T cells and chemical hapten exposure. Study-wide background: Alopecia universalis, totalis or areata was present in patients who were mostly female.

The table lists this clonotype with a few counts. In the study's own analysis: Counts of TCRs in each sample centred on a median of around 92,000 and extended from around 25,000 to 690,000. TCRdb recomputed calls from the RACE reads with MiXCR, one row per CDR3 protein. The V and J calls here are based on TCRdb, not the publication. Of about 180,000 distinct CDR3 sequences in the sample, 25% to 35% were seen once. Specified time point: pre-sensitization, week 0. Treatment defined: therapeutic diphenylcyclopropenone sensitization with weekly scalp DPC. The V end was cut by 8 bases, the J end by 1 base, with 9 bases between. The CDR3 extends over 12 amino acids. Germline V gene sequence: CDR1 ENHRY, CDR2 SYGVKD.

This receptor was identified in a woman aged 30 to 39 with alopecia areata. Some clones in this sample may be carry-over from other donors' samples. The source material was whole blood, sampled in connection with sensitization to the hapten diphenylcyclopropenone (DPC). This chain links TRBV10-3 with TRBJ2-7; D is possibly TRBD1 (5 bases). CDR3 residues: CAIEGDSYEQYF. CDR3 sequence (DNA): TGTGCCATCGAAGGGGATTCCTACGAGCAGTACTTC.